One T cell receptor beta chain is described in this entry. Antigen: not known. Patients received pembrolizumab 200 mg every 3 weeks or cemiplimab 350 mg every 2 weeks. V lost 3 bases and J lost 11, with 13 bases in between. Looked up from germline, CDR1 is ENHRY and CDR2 is SYGVKD. This CDR3 is built from 12 residues. The table came from immunoSEQ multiplex PCR; TCRdb's copy has only in-frame clones and leaves some out. The table includes some 14,000 clones, 55% to 70% detected once. These data come from a study of T cells in tumors after PD-1 blockade. Study results and caveats: Blood contained 35% to 50% of the tumor's TCR clonotypes.

The V and J genes are TRBV10-3 and TRBJ1-1, with D unclear. Sequenced material: tumor tissue, taken after anti-PD-1 treatment. This clonotype was obtained from a human donor with cutaneous squamous cell carcinoma. CDR3 sequence reads: CAISERERSAFF. The CDR3 nucleotides are TGTGCCATCAGTGAACGAGAGAGGAGTGCTTTCTTT.